This entry concerns a single T cell receptor beta chain. These data are taken from a study of blood T cell repertoires in COVID-19. Study-wide background: Sources were T cells, B-cell-depleted T cells, or PBMCs; the material itself was cDNA or gDNA.

Only in-frame clones appear in the TCRdb table, and some are missing; sequencing was by immunoSEQ multiplex PCR. The sample contains some 160,000 clones, approximately 88% of which appear only once. Sequenced material: peripheral blood. This receptor was obtained from a man aged 60 to 69 with acute or convalescent COVID-19.

CDR3 region: CASSLPGGGRDTQYF. The CDR3 coding sequence is TGTGCCAGCAGTCTCCCGGGGGGAGGTAGAGATACGCAGTATTTT. The chain links TRBV6-2 or TRBV6-3 to TRBJ2-3; 7 bases align to TRBD2. CDR1 is MNHEY, CDR2 SVGEGT, per germline. V dropped 5 bases and J dropped 5; count of bases not matched to a gene: 10. The CDR3 totals 15 residues.